The 27 T cell receptor beta chains in this list originate from one sample, sequenced in a study of T cell responses to AZD1222 COVID-19 vaccine. Measured with immunoSEQ multiplex PCR; TCRdb has only the in-frame clones, and not every one. The table includes 130,000 or so clones, about 91% detected once. This specimen was peripheral blood, taken on day 0 of AZD1222 vaccination. All receptors come from an adult in good health.

V and J are TRBV18 and TRBJ2-5; TRBD1 or TRBD2 may be the D gene (5 bases each). The CDR3 has 15 residues. Germline CDR1 reads KGHSH; CDR2 reads LQKENI. V dropped 0 bases and J dropped 1 base, with 9 bases sitting between them. The CDR3 region is CASSPPLGVQETQYF. CDR3 sequence (DNA): TGTGCCAGCTCACCACCACTAGGGGTCCAAGAGACCCAGTACTTC.

A note on this clone: One junction end does not reproduce the germline sequence, and a read error may be involved. The chain carries TRBV7-7 and TRBJ2-1; 8 bases match TRBD2. Germline values: CDR1 SSHAT, CDR2 FNYEAQ (reference sequence). The CDR3 runs to 14 residues. CDR3 sequence: CASSPGGAYNEQFF. DNA for the CDR3: TGTGCTAGCAGCCCGGGAGGGGCCTACAATGAGCAGTTCTTC.

V and J are TRBV28 and TRBJ2-1; D tentatively reads TRBD1 or TRBD2 (7 bases each). Germline CDR1 reads MDHEN; CDR2 reads SYDVKM. This CDR3 has 16 amino acids. V gave up 5 bases and J gave up 9 bases, with 23 bases separating them. CDR3 sequence: CASSQEGRGRPSEQFF. DNA for the CDR3: TGTGCCAGCAGTCAAGAGGGGAGGGGGCGACCCAGTGAGCAGTTCTTC.

The rearrangement joins TRBV5-1 to TRBJ2-5; the D gene is possibly TRBD1 (6 bases). Trimming left V 3 bases short and J 0 bases short, with 12 bases between. This CDR3 spans 15 amino acids. Germline CDR1 SGHRS, CDR2 YFSETQ. The CDR3 protein is CASSSTGTYQETQYF. As DNA, the CDR3 is TGCGCCAGCAGCTCTACAGGGACGTACCAAGAGACCCAGTACTTC.

This rearrangement joins TRBV6-5 to TRBJ1-2; TRBD1 agrees at 8 bases. Per the germline V gene, CDR1 is MNHEY and CDR2 is SVGAGI. The J segment lost 5 bases and the V segment lost 4 bases, leaving 3 bases of the junction unmatched. The CDR3 loop spans 13 amino acids. The CDR3 DNA reads TGTGCCAGCAGTTCACGACAGGGGTATGGCTACACCTTC. Translating it yields CASSSRQGYGYTF.

The rearrangement uses TRBV5-4 and TRBJ2-1, with TRBD2 matching over 7 bases. Germline trimming cut 1 base from V and 2 bases from J; bases unmatched to any gene: 3. Germline lookup yields CDR1 SGHNT and CDR2 YYREEE (reference sequence). This CDR3 is built from 15 residues. In DNA, the CDR3 is TGTGCCAGCAGCTTGACGGGAGGTCCCTACAATGAGCAGTTCTTC. Its protein is CASSLTGGPYNEQFF.

V gene TRBV7-9 combines with J gene TRBJ1-4; D remains unclear. The V end lost 5 bases, the J end lost 7 bases, and 11 bases lay between the germline ends. The length of the CDR3 is 13 residues. In germline, CDR1 is SEHNR, CDR2 FQNEAQ (reference sequence). The DNA of the CDR3 is TGTGCCAGCAGCGTGCCTGGACCTGAAAAACTGTTTTTT. Protein product: CASSVPGPEKLFF.

The chain combines TRBV5-1 with TRBJ1-2; weak D call: TRBD1 (6 bases). Germline CDR1 reads SGHRS; CDR2 reads YFSETQ. This CDR3 is built from 13 residues. The ends were cut back, 4 bases at V and 5 bases at J, with 12 bases in the middle. This CDR3 reads CASSPGQPYGYTF. In DNA form, the CDR3 reads TGCGCCAGCAGCCCCGGACAGCCGTATGGCTACACCTTC.

The chain has TRBV6-6 and TRBJ1-2; 10 bases are shared with TRBD1. After removal of 6 bases from V and 8 bases from J, the junction contained 6 bases not matched to a gene. Germline CDR1 reads MNHNY; CDR2 reads SVGAGI (reference sequence). The CDR3 sequence is 13 residues long. The CDR3 loop is CASRAGTGDGYTF. DNA of the CDR3: TGTGCCAGCAGGGCAGGGACAGGGGACGGCTACACCTTC.

The V and J genes are TRBV24-1 and TRBJ2-3; 7 bases are shared with TRBD2. With V trimmed by 7 bases and J by 5 bases, 11 bases remained unmatched. Germline loops: CDR1 KGHDR, CDR2 SFDVKD. The CDR3 sequence is 15 residues long. The CDR3: CATSAWEGGGDTQYF. The CDR3, as DNA: TGTGCCACCAGCGCGTGGGAGGGTGGGGGAGATACGCAGTATTTT.

The chain couples TRBV30 to TRBJ1-2, with D maybe TRBD1 (5 bases). This CDR3 contains 12 residues. Germline values: CDR1 GTSNPN, CDR2 SVGIG (reference sequence). Trimming took off 5 bases at V and 0 bases at J, with 7 bases between the two ends. CDR3 bases: TGTGCCTGGGGGGGATCTAACTATGGCTACACCTTC. Its protein is CAWGGSNYGYTF. The variable domain in full, with the rest retrieved from reference TRBV30 and TRBJ1-2, is SQTIHQWPATLVQPVGSPLSLECTVEGTSNPNLYWYRQAAGRGLQLLFYSVGIGQISSEVPQNLSASRPQDRQFILSSKKLLLSDSGFYLCAWGGSNYGYTFGSGTRLTVV.

This clone came up a few times. The V call is TRBV2, the J call TRBJ1-3; no clear D. The CDR3 extends over 17 amino acids. The germline V gene has CDR1 SNHLY and CDR2 FYNNEI. The ends were cut back, 0 bases at V and 3 bases at J, with 15 bases in the middle. The CDR3 bases are TGTGCCAGCAGTGAAGCCACCCTACGGGATGTTGGAAACACCATATATTTT. This encodes CASSEATLRDVGNTIYF.

The V and J genes are TRBV12-3 or TRBV12-4 and TRBJ1-2; D perhaps matches TRBD1 (5 bases). This CDR3 is 13 amino acids long. V was clipped by 5 bases and J by 5 bases, with 12 bases between them. The CDR3 nucleotides are TGTGCCAGCAGTCCGGGACCGATATATGGCTACACCTTC. This translates into CASSPGPIYGYTF.

The chain links TRBV5-1 to TRBJ1-2; maybe TRBD1 (6 bases). Looked up from germline, CDR1 is SGHRS and CDR2 is YFSETQ. The CDR3 is 16 amino acids. V lost 5 bases and J lost 2, with 19 bases in between. This CDR3 reads CASSQYSTGPNYGYTF. DNA for the CDR3: TGCGCCAGCAGTCAATACTCGACAGGCCCAAACTATGGCTACACCTTC.

The chain links TRBV7-8 to TRBJ1-5; D call uncertain. This CDR3 is built from 13 residues. CDR1 is SGHVS and CDR2 is FQNEAQ in the germline V gene. Trimming left V 2 bases short and J 5 bases short, with 7 bases between. The CDR3 spells CASSLNKDQPQHF. In DNA, the CDR3 is TGTGCCAGCAGCTTAAATAAGGATCAGCCCCAGCATTTT.

V usage is TRBV3-1 (or the pseudogene TRBV3-2) and J usage is TRBJ1-5; 8 nucleotides agree with TRBD1. The CDR3 spans 15 residues. Germline V gives CDR1 LGHDT, CDR2 YNNKEL (reference sequence). V shed 1 base and J 5 bases; nucleotides not matched to a gene: 4. This chain's CDR3 is CASSQGWDRYQPQHF. The DNA for the CDR3 is TGTGCCAGCAGCCAAGGATGGGACAGGTATCAGCCCCAGCATTTT.

The genes are TRBV3-1 (or the pseudogene TRBV3-2) and TRBJ2-2; 11 bases match TRBD1. The trim removed 5 bases at V and 7 bases at J, leaving 3 bases unmatched. This CDR3 region has 14 residues. Germline loops: CDR1 LGHDT, CDR2 YNNKEL (reference sequence). CDR3 nucleotide sequence: TGTGCCAGCAGCTTGGGACAGGGGGTCGGGGAGCTGTTTTTT. As protein: CASSLGQGVGELFF.

This clone was seen more than once but under ten times. The gene calls are TRBV6-5 and TRBJ2-7, with D possibly TRBD2 on 6 matching bases. With 8 bases removed from V and 4 bases from J, the gap between germline ends came to 15 bases. The CDR3 loop spans 13 amino acids. Germline CDR1 reads MNHEY; CDR2 reads SVGAGI. CDR3 in amino acids: CASAVGGGYEQYF. In DNA, the CDR3 is TGTGCCAGCGCTGTCGGGGGAGGTTACGAGCAGTACTTC.

V gene TRBV3-1 (or the pseudogene TRBV3-2) combines with J gene TRBJ1-5, with D possibly matching TRBD1 (5 bases). CDR1 LGHDT and CDR2 YNNKEL come from the germline V gene (reference sequence). The CDR3 runs to 14 residues. With 4 bases removed from V and 3 bases from J, the gap between germline ends came to 10 bases. The CDR3 is CASSRQGINQPQHF. CDR3 nucleotide sequence: TGTGCCAGCAGCCGGCAGGGCATCAATCAGCCCCAGCATTTT.

The chain combines TRBV5-1 with TRBJ1-4; TRBD1 matches at 7 bases. Per germline, CDR1 SGHRS and CDR2 YFSETQ. The CDR3 is 18 amino acids. V was clipped by 2 bases and J by 0 bases; unmatched bases: 10. CDR3 coding DNA: TGCGCCAGCAGCTTTGGGCCACGGACAGGCCCAACTAATGAAAAACTGTTTTTT. Translating it yields CASSFGPRTGPTNEKLFF.

The genes are TRBV4-1 and TRBJ1-4, with D possibly TRBD1 on 5 matching bases. CDR1 is MGHRA, CDR2 YSYEKL, per germline. The CDR3 spans 16 residues. V lost 2 bases and J 8 bases, leaving 18 bases between the germline ends. For the CDR3, the DNA is TGCGCCAGCAGCCAACTCGGACCGGGGGTCGGAGAAAAACTGTTTTTT. Translation gives CASSQLGPGVGEKLFF.

The rearrangement uses TRBV6-1 and TRBJ2-7; a weak D match, TRBD1 (6 bases). Germline-derived CDR1 and CDR2 are MNHNS and SASEGT. The CDR3 consists of 14 residues. V lost 2 bases to trimming and J lost 3 bases, with 11 bases between them. CDR3 nucleotide sequence: TGTGCCAGCAGTGAATTGTACAGGGTCTACGAGCAGTACTTC. Its protein product is CASSELYRVYEQYF.

DNA for the CDR3: TGTGCCAGCAGCTTATCCAGCCCTCCAGATACGCAGTATTTT. Its translation is CASSLSSPPDTQYF. The chain links TRBV7-2 to TRBJ2-3; D uncertain. CDR1 is SGHTA, CDR2 FQGNSA, per germline. Trimming took off 2 bases at V and 4 bases at J, with 10 bases between the two ends. The CDR3 is made up of 14 amino acids.

The chain recombines TRBV11-2 with TRBJ2-7; no clear D. The germline CDR1 and CDR2 sequences are SGHAT and FQNNGV. This CDR3 has 16 residues. The V and J ends lost 1 base and 5 bases respectively, with 18 bases between them. The CDR3 DNA is TGTGCCAGCAGCTTAGGCGGCGGAGTCCTGCTCCACGAGCAGTACGTC. Protein product: CASSLGGGVLLHEQYV.

The rearrangement joins TRBV28 to TRBJ1-1, with a weak D call TRBD1 (6 bases). The germline CDR1 and CDR2 sequences are MDHEN and SYDVKM. The V gene lost 2 bases and the J gene lost 5 bases, with 12 bases spanning the gap. CDR3 length equals 14 residues. In nucleotides, the CDR3 is TGTGCCAGCAGTTTACAGGGGTGGGAGACTGAAGCTTTCTTT. Protein: CASSLQGWETEAFF. Together with reference TRBV28 and TRBJ1-1, the CDR3 gives the full variable domain: DVKVTQSSRYLVKRTGEKVFLECVQDMDHENMFWYRQDPGLGLRLIYFSYDVKMKEKGDIPEGYSVSREKKERFSLILESASTNQTSMYLCASSLQGWETEAFFGQGTRLTVV.

The rearrangement uses TRBV18 and TRBJ2-7, with D tentatively TRBD2 (6 bases). In germline, CDR1 is KGHSH, CDR2 LQKENI. Trimming removed 2 bases at V and 4 bases at J, with 6 bases between. The CDR3 spans 12 residues. The DNA for the CDR3 is TGTGCCAGCTCACCAGGGGGGTACGAGCAGTACGTC. Its translation: CASSPGGYEQYV.

The J gene is TRBJ1-3, the V gene TRBV4-1; no firm D call. Trimming pared 2 bases from V and 2 bases from J, leaving 10 bases between. CDR1 MGHRA and CDR2 YSYEKL come from the germline V gene. The CDR3 consists of 15 residues. The CDR3 protein is CASSQSRSPGNTIYF. The CDR3 DNA reads as TGCGCCAGCAGCCAATCAAGGTCCCCTGGAAACACCATATATTTT.